This TCR beta chain was observed in a study of preoperative IRX-2 immunotherapy in early breast cancer. The germline CDR1 and CDR2 sequences are SGHNT and YENEEA. Trimming at V came to 3 bases and at J to 4 bases, leaving 6 bases not matched to a gene. CDR3 length: 15 amino acids. Profiling relied on immunoSEQ multiplex PCR, and the TCRdb table lists in-frame clones only, not all of them. Of around 88,000 clones listed, 75% to 90% are singletons. The treatment: preoperative locoregional IRX-2 cytokine immunotherapy. Patients received preoperative, locoregional IRX-2 cytokine immunotherapy in a phase Ib study.

The clonotype was recovered from a human donor with breast cancer. The input for sequencing was tumor tissue, taken after IRX-2 immunotherapy. This chain links TRBV11-3 with TRBJ1-1, with TRBD1 matching over 9 bases. DNA of the CDR3: TGTGCCAGCAGCTTGAGGACAGGGGTTGGCACTGAAGCTTTCTTT. Protein sequence: CASSLRTGVGTEAFF. The full variable domain, in which reference TRBV11-3 and TRBJ1-1 provide the parts outside the CDR3, is EAGVVQSPRYKIIEKKQPVAFWCNPISGHNTLYWYLQNLGQGPELLIRYENEEAVDDSQLPKDRFSAERLKGVDSTLKIQPAELGDSAVYLCASSLRTGVGTEAFFGQGTRLTVV.